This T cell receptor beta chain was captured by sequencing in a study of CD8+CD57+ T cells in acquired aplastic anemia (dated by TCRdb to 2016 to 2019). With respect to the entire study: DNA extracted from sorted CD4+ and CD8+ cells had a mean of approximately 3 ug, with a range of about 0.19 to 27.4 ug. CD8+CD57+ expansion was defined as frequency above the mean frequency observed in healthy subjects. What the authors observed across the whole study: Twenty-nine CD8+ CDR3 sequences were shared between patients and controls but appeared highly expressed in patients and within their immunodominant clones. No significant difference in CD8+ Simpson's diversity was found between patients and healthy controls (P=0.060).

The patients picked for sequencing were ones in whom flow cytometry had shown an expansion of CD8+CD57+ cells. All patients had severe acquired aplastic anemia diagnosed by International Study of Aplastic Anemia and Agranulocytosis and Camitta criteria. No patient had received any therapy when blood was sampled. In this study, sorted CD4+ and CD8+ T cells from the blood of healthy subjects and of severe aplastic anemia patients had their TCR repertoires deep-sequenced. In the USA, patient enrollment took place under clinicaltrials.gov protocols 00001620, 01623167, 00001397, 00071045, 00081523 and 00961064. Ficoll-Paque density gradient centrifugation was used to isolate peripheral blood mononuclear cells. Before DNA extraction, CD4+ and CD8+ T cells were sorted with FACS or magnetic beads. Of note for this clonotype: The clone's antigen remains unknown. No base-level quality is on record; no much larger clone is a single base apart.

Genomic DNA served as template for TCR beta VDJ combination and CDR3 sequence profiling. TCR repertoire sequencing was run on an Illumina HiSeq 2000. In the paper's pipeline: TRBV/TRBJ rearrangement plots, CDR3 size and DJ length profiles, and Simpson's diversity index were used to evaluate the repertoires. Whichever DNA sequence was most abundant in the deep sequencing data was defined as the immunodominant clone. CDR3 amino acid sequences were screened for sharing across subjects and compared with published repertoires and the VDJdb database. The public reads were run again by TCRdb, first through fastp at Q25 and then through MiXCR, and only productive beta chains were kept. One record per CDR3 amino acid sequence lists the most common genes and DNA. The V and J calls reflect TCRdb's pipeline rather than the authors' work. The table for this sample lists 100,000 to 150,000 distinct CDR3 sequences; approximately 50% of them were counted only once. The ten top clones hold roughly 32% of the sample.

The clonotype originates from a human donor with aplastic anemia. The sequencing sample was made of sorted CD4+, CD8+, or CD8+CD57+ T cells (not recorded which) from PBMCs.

The DNA is as follows: TGTGCCACCAGCAGAGCACAGAGCACAGATACGCAGTATTTT. It codes for CATSRAQSTDTQYF. Recombination linked TRBV15 to TRBJ2-3, with no confidently assigned D gene. Taken from cysteine to phenylalanine, the CDR3 has 14 residues. The only DNA kept is the CDR3, 42 bases in frame from the first base. CDR1 and CDR2, per the germline V gene (reference sequence), are LNHNV and YYDKDF. The V and J ends are trimmed by 1 base and 0 bases, leaving 5 bases between them.